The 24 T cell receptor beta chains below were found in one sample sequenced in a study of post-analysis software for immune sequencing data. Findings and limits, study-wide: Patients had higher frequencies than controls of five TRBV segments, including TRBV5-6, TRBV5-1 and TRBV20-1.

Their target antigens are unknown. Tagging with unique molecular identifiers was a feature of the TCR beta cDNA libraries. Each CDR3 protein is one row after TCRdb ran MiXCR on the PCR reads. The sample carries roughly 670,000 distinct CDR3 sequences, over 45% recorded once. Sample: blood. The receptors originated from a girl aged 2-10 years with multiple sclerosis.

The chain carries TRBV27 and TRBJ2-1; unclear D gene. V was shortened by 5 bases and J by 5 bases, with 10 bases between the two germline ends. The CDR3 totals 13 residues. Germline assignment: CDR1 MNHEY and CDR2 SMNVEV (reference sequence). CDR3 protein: CASSLLIHNEQFF. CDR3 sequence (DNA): TGTGCCAGCAGTCTCCTTATCCACAATGAGCAGTTCTTC.

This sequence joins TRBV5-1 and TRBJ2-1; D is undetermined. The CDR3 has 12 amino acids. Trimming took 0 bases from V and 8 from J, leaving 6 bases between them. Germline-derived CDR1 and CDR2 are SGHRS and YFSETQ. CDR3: CASSLDSHEQFF. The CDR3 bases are TGCGCCAGCAGCTTGGACAGCCATGAGCAGTTCTTC.

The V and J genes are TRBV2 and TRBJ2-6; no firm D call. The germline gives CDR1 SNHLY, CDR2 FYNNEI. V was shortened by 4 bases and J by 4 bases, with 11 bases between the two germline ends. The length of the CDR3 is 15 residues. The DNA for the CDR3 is TGTGCCAGCAGTGGAATGCCGGCCGGGGCCAACGTCCTGACTTTC. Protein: CASSGMPAGANVLTF.

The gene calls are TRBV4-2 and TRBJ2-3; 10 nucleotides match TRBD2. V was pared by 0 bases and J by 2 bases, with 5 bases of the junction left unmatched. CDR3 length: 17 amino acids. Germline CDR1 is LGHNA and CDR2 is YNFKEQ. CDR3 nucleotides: TGTGCCAGCAGCCAAGATCAAGCGGGAGGGCCCACAGATACGCAGTATTTT. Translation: CASSQDQAGGPTDTQYF.

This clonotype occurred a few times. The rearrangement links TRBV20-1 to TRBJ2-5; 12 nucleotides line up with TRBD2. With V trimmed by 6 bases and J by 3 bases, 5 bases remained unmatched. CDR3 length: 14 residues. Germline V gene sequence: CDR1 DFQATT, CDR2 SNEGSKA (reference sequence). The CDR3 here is CSALAGGIKETQYF. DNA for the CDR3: TGCAGTGCCCTAGCGGGAGGGATAAAAGAGACCCAGTACTTC.

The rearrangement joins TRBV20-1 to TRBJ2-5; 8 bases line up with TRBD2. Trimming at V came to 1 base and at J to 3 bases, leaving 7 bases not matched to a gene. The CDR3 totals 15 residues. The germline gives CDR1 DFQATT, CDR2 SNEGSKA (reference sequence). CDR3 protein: CSARVRGAFEETQYF. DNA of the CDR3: TGCAGTGCTAGAGTGCGGGGGGCCTTTGAAGAGACCCAGTACTTC.

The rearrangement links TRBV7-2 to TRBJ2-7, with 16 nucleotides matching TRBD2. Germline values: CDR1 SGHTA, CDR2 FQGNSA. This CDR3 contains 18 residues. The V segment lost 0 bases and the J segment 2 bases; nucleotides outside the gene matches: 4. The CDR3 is CASSLAGTSGRAAYEQYF. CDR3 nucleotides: TGTGCCAGCAGCTTAGCCGGGACTAGCGGGAGGGCCGCCTACGAGCAGTACTTC.

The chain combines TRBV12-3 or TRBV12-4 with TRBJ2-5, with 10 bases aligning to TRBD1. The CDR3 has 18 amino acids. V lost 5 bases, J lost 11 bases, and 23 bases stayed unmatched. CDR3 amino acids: CASSPGQGTLPLDNEQYF. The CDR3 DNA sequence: TGTGCCAGCAGTCCGGGACAGGGGACCCTCCCTCTAGACAATGAGCAGTACTTC.

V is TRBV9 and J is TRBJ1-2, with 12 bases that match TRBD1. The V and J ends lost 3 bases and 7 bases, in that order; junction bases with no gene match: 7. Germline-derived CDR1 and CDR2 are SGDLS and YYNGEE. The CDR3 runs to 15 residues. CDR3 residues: CASSAGQGALGGYTF. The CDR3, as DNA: TGTGCCAGCAGCGCGGGACAGGGGGCTTTGGGTGGCTACACCTTC.

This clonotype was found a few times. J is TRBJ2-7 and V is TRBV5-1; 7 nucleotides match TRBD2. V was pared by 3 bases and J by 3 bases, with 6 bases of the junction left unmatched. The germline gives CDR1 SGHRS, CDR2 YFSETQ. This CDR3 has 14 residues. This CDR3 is CASSWGGSFYEQYF. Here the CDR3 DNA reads TGCGCCAGCAGCTGGGGGGGGTCCTTCTACGAGCAGTACTTC.

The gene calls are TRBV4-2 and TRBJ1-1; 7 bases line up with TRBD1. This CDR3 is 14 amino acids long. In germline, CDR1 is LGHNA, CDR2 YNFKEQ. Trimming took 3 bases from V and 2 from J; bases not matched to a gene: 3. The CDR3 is CASSQPGGNTEAFF. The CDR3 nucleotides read TGTGCCAGCAGCCAGCCAGGGGGAAACACTGAAGCTTTCTTT.

The CDR3 sequence: CASSVTSGITFDTQYF. CDR3 sequence (DNA): TGTGCCAGCAGCGTTACTAGCGGGATTACATTTGATACGCAGTATTTT. This chain joins TRBV27 and TRBJ2-3; TRBD2 agrees at 10 bases. Germline-derived CDR1 and CDR2 are MNHEY and SMNVEV (reference sequence). The CDR3 is 16 amino acids. V gave up 6 bases and J gave up 6 bases; unmatched junction bases: 12.

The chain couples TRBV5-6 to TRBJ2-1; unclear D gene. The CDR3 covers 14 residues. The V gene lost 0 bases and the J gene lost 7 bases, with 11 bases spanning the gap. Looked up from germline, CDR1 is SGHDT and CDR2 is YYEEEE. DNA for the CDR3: TGTGCCAGCAGCTTGGCGGGCCCCCCAAATGAGCAGTTCTTC. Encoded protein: CASSLAGPPNEQFF.

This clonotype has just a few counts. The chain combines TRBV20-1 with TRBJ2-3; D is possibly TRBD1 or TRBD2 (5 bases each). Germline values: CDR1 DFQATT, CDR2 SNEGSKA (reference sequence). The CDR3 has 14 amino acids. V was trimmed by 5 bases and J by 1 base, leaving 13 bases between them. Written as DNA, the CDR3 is TGCAGTGCTGGAGCCGGGACCCGCACAGATACGCAGTATTTT. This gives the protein CSAGAGTRTDTQYF.

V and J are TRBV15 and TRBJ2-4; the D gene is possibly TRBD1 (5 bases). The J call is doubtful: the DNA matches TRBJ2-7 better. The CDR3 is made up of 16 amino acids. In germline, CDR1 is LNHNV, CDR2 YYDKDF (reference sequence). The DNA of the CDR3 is TGTGCCACCAGCAGCGCGGACATGGGGAAGCCCTACGAGCAGTACTTC. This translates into CATSSADMGKPYEQYF.

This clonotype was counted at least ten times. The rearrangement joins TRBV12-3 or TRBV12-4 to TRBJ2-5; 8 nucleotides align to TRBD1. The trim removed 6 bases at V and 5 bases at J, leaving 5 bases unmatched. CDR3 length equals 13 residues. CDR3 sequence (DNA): TGTGCCAGCAGCCCGGGACAGGCGGAGACCCAGTACTTC. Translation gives CASSPGQAETQYF.

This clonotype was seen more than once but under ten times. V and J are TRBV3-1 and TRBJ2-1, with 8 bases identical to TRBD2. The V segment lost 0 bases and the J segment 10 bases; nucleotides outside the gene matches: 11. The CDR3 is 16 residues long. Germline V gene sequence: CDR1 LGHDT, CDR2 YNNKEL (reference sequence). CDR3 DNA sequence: TGTGCCAGCAGCCAAGAAGCCGGGGGGGTTGTGTGGGAGCAGTTCTTC. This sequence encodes CASSQEAGGVVWEQFF.

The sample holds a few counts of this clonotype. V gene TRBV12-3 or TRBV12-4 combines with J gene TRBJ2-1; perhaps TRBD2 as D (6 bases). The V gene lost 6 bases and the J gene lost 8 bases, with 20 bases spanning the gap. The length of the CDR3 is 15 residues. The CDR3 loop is CASSPGGDRGYEQFF. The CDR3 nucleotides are TGTGCCAGCAGCCCCGGGGGAGACAGAGGGTATGAGCAGTTCTTC.

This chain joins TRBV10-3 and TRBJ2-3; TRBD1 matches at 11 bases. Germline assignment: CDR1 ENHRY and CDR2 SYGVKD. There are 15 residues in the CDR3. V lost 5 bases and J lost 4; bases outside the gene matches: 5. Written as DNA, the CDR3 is TGTGCCATCAGTCGGACAGGGGGCGTGGCAGATACGCAGTATTTT. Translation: CAISRTGGVADTQYF.

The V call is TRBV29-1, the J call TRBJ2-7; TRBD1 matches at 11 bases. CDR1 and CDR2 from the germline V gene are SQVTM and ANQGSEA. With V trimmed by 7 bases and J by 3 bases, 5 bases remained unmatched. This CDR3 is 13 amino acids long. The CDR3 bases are TGCAGCGCCCTCGGGACAGGGGGCTACGAGCAGTACTTC. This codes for CSALGTGGYEQYF.

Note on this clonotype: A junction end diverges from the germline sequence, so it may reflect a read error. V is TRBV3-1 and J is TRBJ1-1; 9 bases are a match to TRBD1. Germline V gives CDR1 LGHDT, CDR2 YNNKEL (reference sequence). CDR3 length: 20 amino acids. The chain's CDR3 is CASSQGGQGPVAMRNTEAFF. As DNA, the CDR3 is TGTGCTAGCAGCCAAGGGGGACAGGGACCGGTGGCGATGAGGAACACTGAAGCTTTCTTT.

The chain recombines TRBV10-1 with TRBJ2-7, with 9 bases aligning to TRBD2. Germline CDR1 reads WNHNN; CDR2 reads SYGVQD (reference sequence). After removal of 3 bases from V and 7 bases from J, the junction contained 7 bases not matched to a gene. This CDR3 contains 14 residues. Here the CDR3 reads CASSDIAGVGEQYF. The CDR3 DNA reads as TGCGCCAGCAGTGATATAGCGGGAGTAGGGGAGCAGTACTTC.

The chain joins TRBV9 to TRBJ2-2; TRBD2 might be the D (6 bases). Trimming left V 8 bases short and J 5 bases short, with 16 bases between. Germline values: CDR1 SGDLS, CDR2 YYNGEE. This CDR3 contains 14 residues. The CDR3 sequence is CASRFGGETGELFF. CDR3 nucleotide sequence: TGTGCCAGTAGATTTGGCGGGGAGACCGGGGAGCTGTTTTTT.

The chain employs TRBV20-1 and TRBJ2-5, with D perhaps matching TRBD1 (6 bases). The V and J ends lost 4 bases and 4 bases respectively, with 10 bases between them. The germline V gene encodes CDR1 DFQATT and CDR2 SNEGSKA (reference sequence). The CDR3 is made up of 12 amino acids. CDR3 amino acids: CSAKQGIETQYF. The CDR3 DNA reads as TGCAGTGCTAAACAGGGTATAGAGACCCAGTACTTC.